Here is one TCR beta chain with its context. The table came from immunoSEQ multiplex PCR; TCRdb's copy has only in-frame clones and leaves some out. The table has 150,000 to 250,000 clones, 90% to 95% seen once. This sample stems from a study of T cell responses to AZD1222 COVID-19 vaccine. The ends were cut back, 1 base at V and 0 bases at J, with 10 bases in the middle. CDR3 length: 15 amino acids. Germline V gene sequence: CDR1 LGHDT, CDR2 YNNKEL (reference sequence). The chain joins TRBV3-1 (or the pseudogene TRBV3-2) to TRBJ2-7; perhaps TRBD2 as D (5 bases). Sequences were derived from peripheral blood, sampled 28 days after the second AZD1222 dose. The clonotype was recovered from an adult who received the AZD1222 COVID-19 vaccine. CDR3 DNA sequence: TGTGCCAGCAGCCAAGTGAGGGCCAGCTCCTACGAGCAGTACTTC. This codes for CASSQVRASSYEQYF.